This T cell receptor (beta chain) was recorded in a study of blood T cells in healthy people across ages. Study observations and caveats: In long-lived donors, naive CD4+ cell counts and diversity exceeded those of aged donors.

The CDR3 length is 17 residues. Germline V gene lookup returns CDR1 SGHVS and CDR2 FQNEAQ. Trimming shortened V by 0 bases and J by 0 bases, and 12 bases separated the two germline ends. Caucasian, healthy and from Russia, the donors were aged between roughly 6 and 95. Peripheral blood, about 10 milliliters per donor, was collected. A J-beta primer mix and a sample-barcoded 5' primer were used in a second PCR of about 7 to 12 cycles. A minimum of 2.5 million CDR3-containing paired-end reads was obtained for each sample. In TCRdb, the 5' RACE reads were re-called with MiXCR into one record per CDR3 protein. The sample has some 670,000 distinct CDR3 sequences, roughly half seen once. This clonotype was counted between two and nine times. Its matching antigen is unknown.

The specimen was blood. This sequence originates from a woman of 80 years or more in good health. V is TRBV7-8 and J is TRBJ2-4, with D perhaps given as TRBD1 or TRBD2 (5 bases each). The CDR3 protein is CASSLAASGTAKNIQYF. In nucleotides, the CDR3 is TGTGCCAGCAGCTTAGCTGCGTCCGGGACAGCCAAAAACATTCAGTACTTC.